This T cell receptor beta chain was sequenced during a study of blood T cell repertoires in COVID-19. Study details: PBMCs, B-cell-depleted T cells, or T cells were the source of the cDNA or gDNA that made up the material.

The V end lost 2 bases, the J end lost 4 bases, and 6 bases lay between the germline ends. This CDR3 is 12 amino acids long. The germline gives CDR1 SNHLY, CDR2 FYNNEI. Of note for this clone: The same CDR3 arises from other DNA sequences in this sample as well.

The authors' processing: Amplified reference gene primers provided the basis for estimating nucleated cell counts. Profiled with immunoSEQ multiplex PCR; TCRdb holds only in-frame clones, not every one. The DNA gave D and trimming, while V, J and clone size come from that table. The repertoire holds nearly 350,000 clones, with about nine tenths as singletons. The J gene is TRBJ2-7, the V gene TRBV2; D is uncertain. The sample taken for sequencing was peripheral blood. The TCR originated in a woman in her sixties or seventies with COVID-19, enrolled during active disease. CDR3 DNA sequence: TGTGCCAGCAGTGAACCGAGGTACGAGCAGTACTTC. Encoded protein: CASSEPRYEQYF.